This entry lists 9 T cell receptor beta chains sequenced from one sample in a study of cytomegalovirus exposure and HLA in healthy donors. The PCR ran on 60 Vbeta and 13 Jbeta primers. This table comes from immunoSEQ multiplex PCR, and its TCRdb copy is limited to in-frame clones, with some not included. The sample records over 80,000 clones, around 82% being singletons. Sequences were obtained from PBMCs. The receptors were sampled from a man aged 40-55 years in good health and CMV-seropositive.

The rearrangement joins TRBV5-8 to TRBJ2-2, with D perhaps matching TRBD1 (6 bases). The CDR3 loop spans 15 amino acids. Germline V CDR1 and CDR2: SGHTS, YDEGEE. The ends were cut back, 6 bases at V and 7 bases at J, with 19 bases in the middle. In DNA form, the CDR3 reads TGTGCCAGCAACCTACAGGGTCGACGCAACGGGGAGCTGTTTTTT. Translated: CASNLQGRRNGELFF.

The rearrangement links TRBV5-1 to TRBJ1-4, with a weak D call TRBD1 (5 bases). The CDR3 spans 15 residues. Germline V gene lookup returns CDR1 SGHRS and CDR2 YFSETQ. Trimming removed 6 bases at V and 1 base at J, with 13 bases between. CDR3 sequence (DNA): TGCGCCAGCAAAACTTCAGGGATAACTAATGAAAAACTGTTTTTT. This sequence encodes CASKTSGITNEKLFF.

The chain recombines TRBV29-1 with TRBJ2-7; no firm D call. V shed 1 base and J shed 5 bases, with 6 bases lying between them. The CDR3 is 11 residues long. From germline, CDR1 is SQVTM and CDR2 ANQGSEA. The CDR3 DNA reads TGCAGCGTTGAAGCGAACAACGAGCAGTACTTC. This gives the protein CSVEANNEQYF.

This clone occurred a few times. The genes are TRBV7-8 and TRBJ2-5; 10 bases line up with TRBD2. There are 12 residues in the CDR3. J lost 13 bases, V lost 2 bases, and 4 bases had no gene match. Germline lookup yields CDR1 SGHVS and CDR2 FQNEAQ. The CDR3 bases are TGTGCCAGCAGCTTAATAACTAGCGGGGTGTACTTC. This codes for CASSLITSGVYF.

The chain has TRBV5-4 and TRBJ1-1; D remains unclear. The length of the CDR3 is 14 residues. Deletions cut 1 base from V and 1 base from J, with 8 bases between. Germline loops: CDR1 SGHNT, CDR2 YYREEE (reference sequence). The CDR3 spells CASSLNAQNTEAFF. Here the CDR3 DNA reads TGTGCCAGCAGCTTGAACGCGCAGAACACTGAAGCTTTCTTT. Based on the CDR3 plus reference TRBV5-4 and TRBJ1-1, the full variable domain is ETGVTQSPTHLIKTRGQQVTLRCSSQSGHNTVSWYQQALGQGPQFIFQYYREEENGRGNFPPRFSGLQFPNYSSELNVNALELDDSALYLCASSLNAQNTEAFFGQGTRLTVV.

The rearrangement uses TRBV15 and TRBJ1-2; D not certain. The CDR3 covers 12 residues. Per the germline V gene, CDR1 is LNHNV and CDR2 is YYDKDF (reference sequence). V was trimmed by 0 bases and J by 14 bases, leaving 13 bases between them. CDR3 in DNA: TGTGCCACCAGCAGAGATGAGCGCTGGAGGACCTTC. Translated: CATSRDERWRTF.

The chain employs TRBV18 and TRBJ2-5, with TRBD2 matching 11 bases. This CDR3 is built from 19 residues. Trimming took 1 base from V and 2 from J; bases not matched to a gene: 12. Germline V gene data show CDR1 as KGHSH and CDR2 as LQKENI. Written as DNA, the CDR3 is TGTGCCAGCTCACCACAGTTCCTAGCGGGGGGACGGTGGCAAGAGACCCAGTACTTC. Residues: CASSPQFLAGGRWQETQYF.

Regarding this clone: One junction end does not reproduce the germline sequence, and a read error may be involved. The gene calls are TRBV7-7 and TRBJ2-5; TRBD2 might be the D (6 bases). This CDR3 has 15 residues. Germline CDR1 is SSHAT and CDR2 is FNYEAQ (reference sequence). The DNA for the CDR3 is TGTGCTAGCACCCCCGGCTTCGGGGGCCAAGAGACCCAGTACTTC. Protein: CASTPGFGGQETQYF.

V gene TRBV2 combines with J gene TRBJ1-2, with D maybe TRBD1 (6 bases). Trimming removed 5 bases at V and 2 bases at J, with 12 bases between. Looked up from germline, CDR1 is SNHLY and CDR2 is FYNNEI. CDR3 length equals 14 residues. For the CDR3, the DNA is TGTGCCAGCAGTACTACCGACAGGAACTATGGCTACACCTTC. Translating gives CASSTTDRNYGYTF.